Shown below are 2 T cell receptor beta chains from a single sample sequenced in a study of CD8 T cells in Susac syndrome. An amount of RNA that ranged from roughly 0.45 to 1 ug was reverse transcribed with random hexamers. TCRdb re-called the immunoSEQ multiplex PCR reads through MiXCR, storing one row per CDR3 protein. The profile shows roughly 140,000 distinct CDR3 sequences, 85% to 95% of them singletons. The sample comprised CD4+ T cells from PBMCs. The receptors were gathered from a human donor with Susac syndrome.

The chain couples TRBV19 to TRBJ2-7; D is undetermined. CDR3 size: 15 residues. Germline assignment: CDR1 LNHDA and CDR2 SQIVND (reference sequence). V was shortened by 4 bases and J by 2 bases, with 15 bases between the two germline ends. The CDR3 bases are TGTGCCAGTAGTAGTCGAGTCCCCGGACCCTACGAGCAGTACTTC. It specifies CASSSRVPGPYEQYF.

The chain is built from TRBV7-9 and TRBJ2-1; no clear D gene. Germline V lookup: CDR1 SEHNR, CDR2 FQNEAQ (reference sequence). CDR3 length: 14 residues. V was shortened by 1 base and J by 9 bases, with 13 bases between the two germline ends. The CDR3 DNA reads TGTGCCAGCAGCTTAGGGCCTGAGTCGGTTGAGCAGTTCTTC. This encodes CASSLGPESVEQFF.